The T cell receptor beta chain described here comes from a study of beta chain features in type 1 diabetes. As for the study in general: The patient and healthy donor groups were comparable for age, gender and cell yields. Summed over all samples, the examined sorted cells came to fewer than 120,000,000.

V lost 6 bases to trimming and J lost 7 bases, with 26 bases between them. The CDR3 runs to 17 residues. Germline loops: CDR1 SGHKS, CDR2 YYEKEE (reference sequence). Expressed TCRB transcripts were sequenced after all isolated RNA was converted to cDNA. Generated by immunoSEQ multiplex PCR, the TCRdb table keeps only in-frame clones and is missing some. The sample has under 950,000 clones; roughly a sixth are singletons. Points from the study as a whole: A possible short-template PCR bias applies equally to patients and controls.

Concerning this clone itself: Its target is not known.

Using CD45RO/CCR7/CD25/CD127/CD95/CD27, CD4+ naive, central memory, regulatory and stem cell-like memory cells were sorted. The source of this sequence is a woman younger than 35 in good health. The sequenced material came from naive CD4+ T cells from blood. This chain links TRBV5-5 with TRBJ2-1, with D maybe TRBD2 (5 bases). The CDR3 DNA is TGTGCCAGCACCAAATTGATCAGGACCCGGACTTGGAATGAGCAGTTCTTC. This sequence encodes CASTKLIRTRTWNEQFF.